This T cell receptor beta chain was captured by sequencing in a study of blood T cell repertoires in COVID-19. Study overall: Both acute and convalescent COVID-19 samples were obtained from the United States, Italy and Spain. The cDNA or gDNA used as material had been derived from T cells, B-cell-depleted T cells, or PBMCs.

Germline loops: CDR1 LGHNA, CDR2 YSLEER. This CDR3 has 19 amino acids. Trimming at V came to 1 base and at J to 5 bases, leaving 16 bases not matched to a gene. Original processing methods: Reference gene primer amplification in the assay estimated nucleated cell counts. Some clones are missing from TCRdb's copy, which holds only in-frame ones; the method was immunoSEQ multiplex PCR. V and J calls and clone size are as listed in that table; D and trimming were resolved from the DNA. The data hold 250,000 to 350,000 clones, with about four fifths observed a single time. Sample: peripheral blood. This receptor was obtained from a human donor with COVID-19, enrolled during active disease. The donor label of this sample is uncertain. V usage is TRBV4-3 and J usage is TRBJ2-1, with 8 bases identical to TRBD2. For the CDR3, the DNA is TGCGCCAGCAGCCAAGGAATTAAGTGGCGGGAGGCATCCAACAATGAGCAGTTCTTC. It translates to CASSQGIKWREASNNEQFF.